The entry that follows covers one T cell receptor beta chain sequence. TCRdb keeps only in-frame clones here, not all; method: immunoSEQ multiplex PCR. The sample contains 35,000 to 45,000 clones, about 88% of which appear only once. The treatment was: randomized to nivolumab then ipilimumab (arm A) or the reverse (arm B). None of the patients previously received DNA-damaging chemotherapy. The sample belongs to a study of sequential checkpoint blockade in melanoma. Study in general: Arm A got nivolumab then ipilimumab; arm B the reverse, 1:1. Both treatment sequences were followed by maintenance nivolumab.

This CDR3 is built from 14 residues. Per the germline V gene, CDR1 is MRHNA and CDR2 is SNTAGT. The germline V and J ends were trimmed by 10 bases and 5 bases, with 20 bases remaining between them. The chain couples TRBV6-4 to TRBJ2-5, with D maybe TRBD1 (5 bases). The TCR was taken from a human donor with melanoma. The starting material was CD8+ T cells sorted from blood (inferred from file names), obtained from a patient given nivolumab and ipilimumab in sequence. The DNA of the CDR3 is TGTGCCACCGCCCTCGGACGGCCAGGGGAGACCCAGTACTTC. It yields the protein CATALGRPGETQYF.